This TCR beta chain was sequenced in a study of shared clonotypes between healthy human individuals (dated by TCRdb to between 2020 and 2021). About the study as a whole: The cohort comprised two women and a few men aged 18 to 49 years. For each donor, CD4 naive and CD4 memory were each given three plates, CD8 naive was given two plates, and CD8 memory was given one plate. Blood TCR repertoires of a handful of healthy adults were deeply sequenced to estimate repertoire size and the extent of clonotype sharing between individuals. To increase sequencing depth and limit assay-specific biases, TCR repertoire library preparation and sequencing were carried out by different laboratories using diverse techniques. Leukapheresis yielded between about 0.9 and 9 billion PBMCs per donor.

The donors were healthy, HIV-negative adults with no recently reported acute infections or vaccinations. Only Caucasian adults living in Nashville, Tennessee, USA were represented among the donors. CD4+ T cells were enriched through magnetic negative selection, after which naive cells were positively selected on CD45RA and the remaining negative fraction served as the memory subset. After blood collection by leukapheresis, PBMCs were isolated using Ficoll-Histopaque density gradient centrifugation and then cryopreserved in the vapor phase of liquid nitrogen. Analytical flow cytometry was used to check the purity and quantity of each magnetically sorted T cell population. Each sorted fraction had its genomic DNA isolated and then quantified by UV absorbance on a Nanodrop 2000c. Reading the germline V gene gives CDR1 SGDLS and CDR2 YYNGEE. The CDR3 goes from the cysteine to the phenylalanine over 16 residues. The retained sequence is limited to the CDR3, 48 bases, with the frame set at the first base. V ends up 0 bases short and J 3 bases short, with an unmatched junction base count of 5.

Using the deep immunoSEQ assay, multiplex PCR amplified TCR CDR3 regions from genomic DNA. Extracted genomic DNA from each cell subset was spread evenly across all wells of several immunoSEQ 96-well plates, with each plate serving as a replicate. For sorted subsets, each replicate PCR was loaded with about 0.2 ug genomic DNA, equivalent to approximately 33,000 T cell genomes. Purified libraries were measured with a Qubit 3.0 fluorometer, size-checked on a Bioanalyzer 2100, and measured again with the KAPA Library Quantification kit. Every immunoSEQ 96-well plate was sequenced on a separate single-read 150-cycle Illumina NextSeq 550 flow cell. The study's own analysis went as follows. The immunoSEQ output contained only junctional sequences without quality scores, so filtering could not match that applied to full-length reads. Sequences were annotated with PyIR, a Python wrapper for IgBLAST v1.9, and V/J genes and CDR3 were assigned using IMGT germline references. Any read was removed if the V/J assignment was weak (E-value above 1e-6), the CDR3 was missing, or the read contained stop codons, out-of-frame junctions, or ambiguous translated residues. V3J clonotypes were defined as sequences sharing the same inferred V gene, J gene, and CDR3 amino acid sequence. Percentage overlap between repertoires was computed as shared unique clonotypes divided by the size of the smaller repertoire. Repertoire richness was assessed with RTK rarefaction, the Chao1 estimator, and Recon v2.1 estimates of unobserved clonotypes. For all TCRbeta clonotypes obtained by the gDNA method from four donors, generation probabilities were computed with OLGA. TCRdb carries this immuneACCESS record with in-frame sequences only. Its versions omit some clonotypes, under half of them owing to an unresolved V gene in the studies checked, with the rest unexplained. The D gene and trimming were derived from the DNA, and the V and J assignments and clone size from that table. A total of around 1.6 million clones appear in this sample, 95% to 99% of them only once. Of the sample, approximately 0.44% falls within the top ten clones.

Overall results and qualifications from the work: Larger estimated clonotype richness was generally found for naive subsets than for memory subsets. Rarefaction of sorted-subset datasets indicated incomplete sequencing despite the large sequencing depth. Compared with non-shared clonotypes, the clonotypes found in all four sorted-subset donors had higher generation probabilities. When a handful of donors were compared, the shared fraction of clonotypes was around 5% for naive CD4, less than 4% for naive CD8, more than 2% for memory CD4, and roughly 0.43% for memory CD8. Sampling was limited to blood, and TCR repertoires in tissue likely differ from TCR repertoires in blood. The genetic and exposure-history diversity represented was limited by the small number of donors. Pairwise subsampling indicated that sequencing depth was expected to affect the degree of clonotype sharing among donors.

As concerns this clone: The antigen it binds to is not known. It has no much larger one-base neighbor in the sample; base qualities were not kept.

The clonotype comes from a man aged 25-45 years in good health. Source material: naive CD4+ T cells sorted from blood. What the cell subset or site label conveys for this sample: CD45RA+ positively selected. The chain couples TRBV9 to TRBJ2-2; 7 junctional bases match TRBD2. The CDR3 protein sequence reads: CASSVVGGEYTGELFF. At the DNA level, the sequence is TGTGCCAGCAGCGTAGTTGGGGGGGAATACACCGGGGAGCTGTTTTTT.